This TCR beta chain derives from a study of blood T cell repertoires in COVID-19. V was pared by 0 bases and J by 5 bases, with 20 bases between. The CDR3 is 17 residues long. Germline V gene sequence: CDR1 SGHRS, CDR2 YFSETQ. Using immunoSEQ multiplex PCR, the repertoire was profiled, and TCRdb retains in-frame clones only, with some absent. This table has over 400,000 clones, around 85% appearing once. This TCR was sampled from a woman in her fifties or sixties who had recovered from COVID-19. J is TRBJ2-5 and V is TRBV5-1, with a tentative D call TRBD1 (5 bases). Sequencing was performed on PBMCs or T cells enriched from blood (not recorded which). Here the CDR3 reads CASSLAPTRGSRETQYF. CDR3 coding DNA: TGCGCCAGCAGCTTGGCCCCGACAAGGGGTTCGAGGGAGACCCAGTACTTC.